This passage covers 11 T cell receptor beta chains from one sample sequenced in a study of shared clonotypes between healthy human individuals. Some clones are missing from TCRdb's copy, which holds only in-frame ones; the method was immunoSEQ multiplex PCR. This table has 600,000 to 750,000 clones, roughly 72% appearing once. The sample consisted of memory CD4+ T cells sorted from blood. The sample's subset: CD45RA-negative fraction. The origin of the receptors is a woman in her twenties or thirties in good health.

This clone appeared many times. Other DNA sequences in this sample translate to the same CDR3. The chain carries TRBV7-2 and TRBJ2-1; 7 nucleotides align to TRBD2. Trimming removed 5 bases from V and 0 bases from J; junction bases left unmatched: 4. Germline V CDR1 and CDR2: SGHTA, FQGNSA. The CDR3 is 15 residues long. Here the CDR3 reads CASSTQRDSYNEQFF. As DNA, the CDR3 is TGTGCCAGCAGCACGCAGCGGGACTCCTACAATGAGCAGTTCTTC. The full variable domain, completed using reference TRBV7-2 and TRBJ2-1, is GAGVSQSPSNKVTEKGKDVELRCDPISGHTALYWYRQSLGQGLEFLIYFQGNSAPDKSGLPSDRFSAERTGGSVSTLTIQRTQQEDSAVYLCASSTQRDSYNEQFFGPGTRLTVL.

The chain uses TRBV10-1 and TRBJ2-7; 9 positions agree with TRBD1. The germline V gene encodes CDR1 WNHNN and CDR2 SYGVQD (reference sequence). The junction had 4 bases not matched to a gene; V was cut back by 2 bases and J by 5 bases. The CDR3 extends over 14 amino acids. The CDR3 reads CASSETGTGNEQYF. CDR3 in DNA: TGCGCCAGCAGTGAGACCGGGACAGGGAACGAGCAGTACTTC.

On this clone itself: Given a far larger clone just one base away, this is likely a sequencing read error. The chain uses TRBV6-6 and TRBJ1-1; no clear D. V shed 6 bases and J shed 1 base, with 6 bases lying between them. Germline V gives CDR1 MNHNY, CDR2 SVGAGI (reference sequence). The CDR3 runs to 12 residues. Here the CDR3 reads CASSLRNTEAFF. The CDR3 bases are TGTGCCAGCAGCCTACGGAACACTGAAGCTTTCTTT.

This chain uses TRBV5-1 with TRBJ2-7, with 7 positions matching TRBD2. This CDR3 has 14 amino acids. Trimming cost V 4 bases and J 2 bases; bases outside gene matches: 6. CDR1 and CDR2 from the germline V gene are SGHRS and YFSETQ. Written as DNA, the CDR3 is TGCGCCAGCAGCCGGGGGGACGCAGCCTACGAGCAGTACTTC. This translates into CASSRGDAAYEQYF.

This clone is a singleton in its sample. The chain recombines TRBV2 with TRBJ1-4, with TRBD1 matching over 7 bases. Germline CDR1 SNHLY, CDR2 FYNNEI. V trimming: 6 bases; J trimming: 4 bases; junction bases outside the gene matches: 8. The length of the CDR3 is 15 residues. CDR3 coding DNA: TGTGCCAGCAGGGAGAGGGACAGCTTTAATGAAAAACTGTTTTTT. Encoded protein: CASRERDSFNEKLFF.

This clone was observed a single time. The rearrangement uses TRBV6-6 and TRBJ2-1; TRBD2 aligns across 11 bases. The CDR3 covers 15 residues. The V gene's germline CDR1 is MNHNY and CDR2 SVGAGI (reference sequence). The V segment lost 8 bases and the J segment 9 bases; nucleotides outside the gene matches: 12. CDR3 protein: CASLYVAGGVSEQFF. The DNA of the CDR3 is TGTGCCAGCCTTTACGTAGCGGGAGGGGTCAGTGAGCAGTTCTTC.

The V gene is TRBV7-3, the J gene TRBJ2-7; 8 bases are a match to TRBD2. The CDR3 is 14 amino acids. Germline CDR1 reads SGHTA; CDR2 reads FQGTGA. V was clipped by 3 bases and J by 5 bases; unmatched bases: 6. CDR3 amino acids: CASSLAGGLDEQYF. The CDR3 DNA follows: TGTGCCAGCAGCTTGGCGGGGGGCCTGGACGAGCAGTACTTC.

This clone came up once. The chain uses TRBV5-4 and TRBJ2-7, with 10 bases matching TRBD2. The ends lost 1 base at V and 5 bases at J; junction bases unmatched: 3. Germline V lookup: CDR1 SGHNT, CDR2 YYREEE (reference sequence). The length of the CDR3 is 14 residues. The CDR3 loop reads CASSLTLAGDEQYF. The CDR3 DNA reads TGTGCCAGCAGCTTGACGCTAGCGGGAGACGAGCAGTACTTC.

This clone appeared a single time. The chain recombines TRBV11-2 with TRBJ2-7; 8 bases map to TRBD2. The trim removed 1 base at V and 4 bases at J, leaving 9 bases unmatched. The length of the CDR3 is 16 residues. Per germline, CDR1 SGHAT and CDR2 FQNNGV. CDR3 DNA: TGTGCCAGCAGCTTAGCAGCGGGAGTGGGTATTTACGAGCAGTACTTC. Residues: CASSLAAGVGIYEQYF.

The chain is built from TRBV7-2 and TRBJ2-7, with TRBD1 matching 7 bases. Looked up from germline, CDR1 is SGHTA and CDR2 is FQGNSA. The CDR3 is 15 amino acids. V shed 5 bases and J 9 bases; nucleotides not matched to a gene: 16. The CDR3 loop reads CASSTPGQTSGGQYF. In DNA form, the CDR3 reads TGTGCCAGCAGCACACCGGGACAGACTTCAGGTGGGCAGTACTTC. The entire variable domain, with the rest obtained from reference TRBV7-2 and TRBJ2-7, is as follows: GAGVSQSPSNKVTEKGKDVELRCDPISGHTALYWYRQSLGQGLEFLIYFQGNSAPDKSGLPSDRFSAERTGGSVSTLTIQRTQQEDSAVYLCASSTPGQTSGGQYFGPGTRLTVT.

This clone was seen a few times. The chain recombines TRBV9 with TRBJ1-2; D remains unclear. The length of the CDR3 is 15 residues. Germline CDR1 and CDR2: SGDLS and YYNGEE. V gave up 0 bases and J gave up 1 base, with 10 bases separating them. The CDR3 sequence is CASSVGREYNYGYTF. CDR3 in DNA: TGTGCCAGCAGCGTAGGGCGGGAGTATAACTATGGCTACACCTTC.